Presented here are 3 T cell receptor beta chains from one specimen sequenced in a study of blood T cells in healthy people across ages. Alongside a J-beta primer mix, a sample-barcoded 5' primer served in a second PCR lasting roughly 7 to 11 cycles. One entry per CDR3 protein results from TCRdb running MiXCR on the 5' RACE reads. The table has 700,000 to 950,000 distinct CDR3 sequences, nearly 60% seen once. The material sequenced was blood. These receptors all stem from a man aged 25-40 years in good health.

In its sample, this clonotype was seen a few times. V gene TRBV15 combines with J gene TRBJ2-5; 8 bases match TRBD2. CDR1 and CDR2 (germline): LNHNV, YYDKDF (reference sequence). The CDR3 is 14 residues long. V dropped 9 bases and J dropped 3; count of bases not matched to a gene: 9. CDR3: CATKPGLEKETQYF. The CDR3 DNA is TGTGCCACAAAACCGGGACTAGAAAAAGAGACCCAGTACTTC.

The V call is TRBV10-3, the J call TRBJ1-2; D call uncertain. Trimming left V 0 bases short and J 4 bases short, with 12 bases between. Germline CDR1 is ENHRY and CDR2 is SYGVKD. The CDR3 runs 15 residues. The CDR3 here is CAISESDAGSYGYTF. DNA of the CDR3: TGTGCCATCAGTGAGTCCGACGCGGGATCCTATGGCTACACCTTC.

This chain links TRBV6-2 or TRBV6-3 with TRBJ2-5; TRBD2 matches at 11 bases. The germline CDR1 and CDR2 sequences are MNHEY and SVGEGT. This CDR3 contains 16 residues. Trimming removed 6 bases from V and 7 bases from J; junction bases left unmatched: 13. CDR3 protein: CASSSISGRAEGTQYF. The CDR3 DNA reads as TGTGCCAGCAGCTCCATTAGCGGGAGGGCCGAAGGGACCCAGTACTTC.